The T cell receptor beta chain under discussion was sequenced for a study of T cells in lung cancer brain metastases. Study observations and caveats: Paired lesions shared few clones; most were lesion-specific (mean Morisita around 0.21).

No patient had a history of multiple malignancies, as such patients were excluded. Genomic DNA input was roughly 2.24 to 5.5 ug, equal within pairs. Clones were read by immunoSEQ multiplex PCR, and TCRdb kept only the in-frame ones, dropping some. In the table there are some 7,000 clones, 86% of which are singletons. Note on this clone: Antigen: not known.

Germline-derived CDR1 and CDR2 are MNHEY and SVGAGI. The CDR3 extends over 12 amino acids. With 8 bases removed from V and 1 base from J, the gap between germline ends came to 3 bases. The material sequenced was tumor tissue from the primary lung tumor. The sequence came from a man aged 45 to 65 with non-small cell lung cancer. The rearrangement links TRBV6-5 to TRBJ2-6; D ambiguous. CDR3 residues: CASGSGANVLTF. CDR3 DNA: TGTGCCAGCGGTTCTGGGGCCAACGTCCTGACTTTC.